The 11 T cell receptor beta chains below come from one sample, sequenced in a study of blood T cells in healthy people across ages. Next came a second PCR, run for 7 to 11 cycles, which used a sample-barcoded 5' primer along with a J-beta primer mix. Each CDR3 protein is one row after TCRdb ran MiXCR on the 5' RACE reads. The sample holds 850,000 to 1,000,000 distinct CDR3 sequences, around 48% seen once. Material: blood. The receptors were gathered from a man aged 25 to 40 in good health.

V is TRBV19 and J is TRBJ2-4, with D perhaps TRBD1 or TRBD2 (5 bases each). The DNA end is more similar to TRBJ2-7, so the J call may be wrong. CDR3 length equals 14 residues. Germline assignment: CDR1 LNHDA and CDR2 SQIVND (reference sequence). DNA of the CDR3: TGTGCCAGTAGTATGGGACCGCAAACCTACGAGCAGTACTTC. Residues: CASSMGPQTYEQYF.

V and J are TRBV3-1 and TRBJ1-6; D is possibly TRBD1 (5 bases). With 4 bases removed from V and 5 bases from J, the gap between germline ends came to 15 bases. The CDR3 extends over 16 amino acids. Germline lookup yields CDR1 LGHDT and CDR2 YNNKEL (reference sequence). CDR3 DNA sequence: TGTGCCAGCAGCCCCCCCGGGACTTTTCATAATTCACCCCTCCACTTT. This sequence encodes CASSPPGTFHNSPLHF.

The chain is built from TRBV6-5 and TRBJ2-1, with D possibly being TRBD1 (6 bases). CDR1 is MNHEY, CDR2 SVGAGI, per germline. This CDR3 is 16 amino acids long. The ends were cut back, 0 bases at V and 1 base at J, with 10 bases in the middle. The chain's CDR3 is CASSYSGTLSYNEQFF. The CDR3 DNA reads TGTGCCAGCAGTTACTCAGGGACACTATCCTACAATGAGCAGTTCTTC.

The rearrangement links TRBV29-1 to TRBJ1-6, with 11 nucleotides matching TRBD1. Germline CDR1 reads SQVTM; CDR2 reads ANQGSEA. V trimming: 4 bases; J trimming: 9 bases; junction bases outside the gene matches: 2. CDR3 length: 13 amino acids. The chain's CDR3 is CSVGGTGGSPLHF. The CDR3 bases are TGCAGCGTTGGAGGGACAGGGGGTTCACCCCTCCACTTT.

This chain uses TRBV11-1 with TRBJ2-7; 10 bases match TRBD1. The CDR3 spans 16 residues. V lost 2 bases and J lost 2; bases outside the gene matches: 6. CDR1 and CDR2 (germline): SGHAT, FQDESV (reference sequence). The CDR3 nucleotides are TGTGCCAGCAGCTTACTTGGAGGGACAGGGGCCTACGAGCAGTACTTC. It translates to CASSLLGGTGAYEQYF.

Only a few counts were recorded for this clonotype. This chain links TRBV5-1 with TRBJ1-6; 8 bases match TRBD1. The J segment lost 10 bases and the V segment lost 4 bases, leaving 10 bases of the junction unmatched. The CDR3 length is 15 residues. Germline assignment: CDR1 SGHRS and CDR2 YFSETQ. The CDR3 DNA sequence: TGCGCCAGCAGCCCAGAGGGACAGGCGGGCTCACCCCTCCACTTT. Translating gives CASSPEGQAGSPLHF.

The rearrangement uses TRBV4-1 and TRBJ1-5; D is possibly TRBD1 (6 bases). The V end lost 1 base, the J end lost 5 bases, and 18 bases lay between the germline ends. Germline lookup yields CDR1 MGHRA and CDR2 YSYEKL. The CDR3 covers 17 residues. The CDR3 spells CASSQGTTGGSDQPQHF. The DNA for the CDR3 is TGCGCCAGCAGCCAAGGAACCACGGGGGGCAGCGATCAGCCCCAGCATTTT.

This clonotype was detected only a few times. This chain's CDR3 is CASSSQRVCTDTQYF. Written as DNA, the CDR3 is TGTGCCAGCAGTTCGCAGAGAGTCTGCACAGATACGCAGTATTTT. The genes are TRBV12-3 or TRBV12-4 and TRBJ2-3, with no clear D. V was clipped by 4 bases and J by 1 base, with 12 bases between them. The CDR3 totals 15 residues.

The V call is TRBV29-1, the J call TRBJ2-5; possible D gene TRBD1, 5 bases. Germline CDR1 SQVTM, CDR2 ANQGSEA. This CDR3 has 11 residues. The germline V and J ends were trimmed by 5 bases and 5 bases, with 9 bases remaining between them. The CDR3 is CSVPQGETQYF. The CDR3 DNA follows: TGCAGCGTTCCGCAGGGCGAGACCCAGTACTTC.

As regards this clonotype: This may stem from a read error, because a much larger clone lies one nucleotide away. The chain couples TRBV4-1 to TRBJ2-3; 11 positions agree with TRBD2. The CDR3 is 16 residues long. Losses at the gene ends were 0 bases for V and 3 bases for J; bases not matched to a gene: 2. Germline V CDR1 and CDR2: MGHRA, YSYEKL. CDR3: CASSQDPSGGTDTQYF. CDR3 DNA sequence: TGCGCCAGCAGCCAAGACCCTAGCGGGGGGACAGATACGCAGTATTTT.

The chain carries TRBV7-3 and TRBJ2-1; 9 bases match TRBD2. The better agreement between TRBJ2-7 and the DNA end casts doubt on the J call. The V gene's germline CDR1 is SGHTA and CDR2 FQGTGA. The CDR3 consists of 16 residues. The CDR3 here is CASSPPGTSSYNEQYF. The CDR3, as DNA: TGTGCCAGCAGCCCCCCCGGGACTAGCTCCTACAATGAGCAGTACTTC.